A single sample gave rise to the 32 T cell receptor beta chains below, sequenced in a study of Graves' ophthalmopathy and Graves' hyperthyroidism. RNA transcripts were the source from which TCR beta CDR3 regions were amplified. Second-round multiplex PCR followed a first-round RT-PCR using HTBI primers. TCRdb analysed the multiplex PCR reads with MiXCR anew, one entry per CDR3 protein. The sample consists of hundreds of thousands of distinct CDR3 sequences, 40% of them appearing once. The material sequenced was peripheral blood. These receptors were obtained from an adult man with Graves' ophthalmopathy.

The chain links TRBV24-1 to TRBJ1-5; unclear D gene. The V end was cut by 7 bases, the J end by 7 bases, with 13 bases between. Germline V CDR1 and CDR2: KGHDR, SFDVKD. The CDR3 extends over 13 amino acids. CDR3 sequence reads: CATSPGVGQPQHF. Here the CDR3 DNA reads TGTGCCACCAGCCCCGGGGTCGGCCAGCCCCAGCATTTT.

The CDR3 loop is CASSAPGQVKHYTF. The CDR3 DNA reads TGTGCCAGCAGTGCTCCGGGACAGGTCAAGCACTACACCTTC. V is TRBV12-3 or TRBV12-4 and J is TRBJ1-2; 8 bases are shared with TRBD1. The V gene end was trimmed by 5 bases and the J gene end by 10 bases; junction bases not matched to a gene: 12. This CDR3 is built from 14 residues.

This clonotype was picked up many times. V usage is TRBV11-2 and J usage is TRBJ1-2, with D perhaps matching TRBD1 (6 bases). Trimming removed 5 bases from V and 4 bases from J, with 11 bases in between. CDR1 is SGHAT and CDR2 is FQNNGV in the germline V gene. The CDR3 is 13 residues long. The DNA for the CDR3 is TGTGCCAGCAGCCCAGGACAGTTCTATGGCTACACCTTC. As protein: CASSPGQFYGYTF.

This chain links TRBV20-1 with TRBJ1-2, with TRBD1 matching 7 bases. The CDR3 length is 13 residues. V lost 0 bases, J lost 10 bases, and 8 bases stayed unmatched. Germline V gives CDR1 DFQATT, CDR2 SNEGSKA (reference sequence). The CDR3 region has the DNA TGCAGTGCTAGAGACTCCGGGACAGCCTACTACACCTTC. It translates to CSARDSGTAYYTF.

This chain connects TRBV9 to TRBJ2-2; D not certain. This CDR3 contains 15 residues. Germline CDR1 and CDR2: SGDLS and YYNGEE. V lost 0 bases and J lost 5, with 11 bases in between. In DNA form, the CDR3 reads TGTGCCAGCAGCGTAGAACCTCCCCGGACCGGGGAGCTGTTTTTT. Protein sequence: CASSVEPPRTGELFF. Full variable domain (outside the CDR3, taken from reference TRBV9 and TRBJ2-2): DSGVTQTPKHLITATGQRVTLRCSPRSGDLSVYWYQQSLDQGLQFLIQYYNGEERAKGNILERFSAQQFPDLHSELNLSSLELGDSALYFCASSVEPPRTGELFFGEGSRLTVL.

This clonotype was observed many times. The rearrangement links TRBV12-3 or TRBV12-4 to TRBJ2-5, with 7 positions matching TRBD1. The CDR3 length is 14 residues. Losses at the gene ends were 7 bases for V and 4 bases for J; bases not matched to a gene: 9. The CDR3 reads CASTPSGQIETQYF. The CDR3 region has the DNA TGTGCCAGCACTCCCTCGGGACAGATAGAGACCCAGTACTTC.

The CDR3 sequence is CASTDYYGYTF. In DNA form, the CDR3 reads TGTGCCAGCACGGATTACTATGGCTACACCTTC. V gene TRBV11-2 combines with J gene TRBJ1-2; D remains unclear. Germline V gene data show CDR1 as SGHAT and CDR2 as FQNNGV. This CDR3 contains 11 residues. With 7 bases removed from V and 3 bases from J, the gap between germline ends came to 6 bases.

This clonotype was picked up one time. The gene calls are TRBV10-3 and TRBJ1-4; no reliable D call. V lost 0 bases to trimming and J lost 14 bases, with 10 bases between them. This CDR3 has 12 residues. Looked up from germline, CDR1 is ENHRY and CDR2 is SYGVKD. The CDR3 DNA is TGTGCCATCAGTGAGTCGAACAGTGGCCTGTTTTTT. Residues: CAISESNSGLFF.

The chain couples TRBV10-3 to TRBJ2-7; tentative D call: TRBD2 (5 bases). The CDR3 is 12 amino acids. V lost 3 bases and J 5 bases, leaving 8 bases between the germline ends. Germline CDR1 reads ENHRY; CDR2 reads SYGVKD. CDR3 bases: TGTGCCATCAGTGAATTCGGGGACGAGCAGTACTTC. This translates into CAISEFGDEQYF.

This chain connects TRBV15 to TRBJ2-3; D perhaps matches TRBD2 (6 bases). CDR1 LNHNV and CDR2 YYDKDF come from the germline V gene (reference sequence). Trimming cost V 5 bases and J 3 bases, with 18 bases left between them. This CDR3 is built from 16 residues. CDR3 DNA sequence: TGTGCCACCAGCCCTTCGCGGGGAATGCTGACAGATACGCAGTATTTT. It encodes CATSPSRGMLTDTQYF.

At least ten counts were recorded for this clonotype. The V gene is TRBV7-6, the J gene TRBJ2-5; TRBD1 is a possible D gene (5 bases). V lost 5 bases, J lost 5 bases, and 18 bases lay in between. Germline CDR1 is SGHVS and CDR2 is FNYEAQ. There are 15 residues in the CDR3. CDR3 nucleotide sequence: TGTGCCAGCAGCCCGTTATCTAGGGGTGGCGAGACCCAGTACTTC. Amino acid sequence: CASSPLSRGGETQYF.

This clonotype was detected only a few times. The chain uses TRBV10-3 and TRBJ1-2, with 9 nucleotides matching TRBD1. V trimming: 10 bases; J trimming: 4 bases; junction bases outside the gene matches: 16. CDR3 length: 16 residues. Germline V gene sequence: CDR1 ENHRY, CDR2 SYGVKD. The CDR3 region is CASRIQSGQGGYGYTF. The CDR3 DNA reads TGTGCCAGCAGAATCCAGTCGGGACAGGGTGGCTATGGCTACACCTTC.

CDR3 nucleotides: TGTGCCAGCAGCCTGACTGTGGCTGGCGGGACCTACGTCCTGACTTTC. Protein sequence: CASSLTVAGGTYVLTF. This chain uses TRBV7-2 with TRBJ2-6; D is possibly TRBD2 (6 bases). Trimming took 5 bases from V and 11 from J, leaving 22 bases between them. The germline V gene has CDR1 SGHTA and CDR2 FQGNSA. The CDR3 extends over 16 amino acids.

This clonotype has a handful of counts. One junction end disagrees with the germline gene, perhaps due to a read error. V usage is TRBV10-2 and J usage is TRBJ1-5; tentatively, D is TRBD1 (5 bases). The CDR3 is 14 amino acids. Per the germline V gene, CDR1 is WSHSY and CDR2 is SAAADI. Here the CDR3 reads CASSQGYSNQPQHF. In nucleotides, the CDR3 is TGTGCCAGCAGCCAGGGATATAGCAATCAGCCCCAGCATTTT.

The chain joins TRBV15 to TRBJ1-2; perhaps TRBD1 as D (6 bases). Trimming removed 3 bases at V and 4 bases at J, with 12 bases between. The CDR3 length is 14 residues. CDR1 and CDR2 (germline): LNHNV, YYDKDF (reference sequence). The CDR3 region has the DNA TGTGCCACCAGCAGTGTAGGACAGCCCTATGGCTACACCTTC. The encoded protein is CATSSVGQPYGYTF.

This clonotype was found many times. The gene calls are TRBV7-9 and TRBJ2-5; D gene ambiguous. Germline V CDR1 and CDR2: SEHNR, FQNEAQ (reference sequence). V dropped 1 base and J dropped 5 bases, with 8 bases sitting between them. The CDR3 is 13 residues long. DNA of the CDR3: TGTGCCAGCAGCTTAGTCTTCGGGGAGACCCAGTACTTC. It specifies CASSLVFGETQYF.

This clonotype was detected once. The V call is TRBV7-7, the J call TRBJ2-7; TRBD1 agrees at 9 bases. The CDR3 runs 15 residues. V lost 5 bases, J lost 6 bases, and 11 bases stayed unmatched. Germline assignment: CDR1 SSHAT and CDR2 FNYEAQ (reference sequence). The CDR3 protein is CASSNSGQGSFEQYF. CDR3 bases: TGTGCCAGCAGCAACTCGGGACAGGGTTCGTTCGAGCAGTACTTC.

V gene TRBV5-1 combines with J gene TRBJ1-1, with TRBD1 identical over 8 bases. Germline V gene sequence: CDR1 SGHRS, CDR2 YFSETQ. The CDR3 covers 15 residues. V lost 2 bases and J lost 0; bases outside the gene matches: 3. Here the CDR3 reads CASSFQGALNTEAFF. The CDR3, as DNA: TGCGCCAGCAGCTTCCAGGGGGCGCTGAACACTGAAGCTTTCTTT.

V is TRBV10-3 and J is TRBJ1-6; the D gene is possibly TRBD1 (5 bases). The CDR3 sequence is 14 residues long. Trimming removed 10 bases at V and 9 bases at J, with 19 bases between. The V gene's germline CDR1 is ENHRY and CDR2 SYGVKD. The CDR3 sequence: CASRAGMGSSPLHF. The CDR3 nucleotides read TGTGCCAGCAGGGCAGGTATGGGGTCTTCACCCCTCCACTTT.

The table lists this clonotype with a few counts. The rearrangement uses TRBV19 and TRBJ2-7, with 9 positions matching TRBD1. The germline V gene has CDR1 LNHDA and CDR2 SQIVND (reference sequence). CDR3 length: 14 residues. Trimming removed 8 bases from V and 6 bases from J; junction bases left unmatched: 11. In nucleotides, the CDR3 is TGTGCCAGTTCACAGGGGGCTAGAATTGGCGAGCAGTACTTC. Translated, it gives CASSQGARIGEQYF.

This clonotype was detected a few times. At one boundary the junction diverges from the germline segment, which might be a read error. The V call is TRBV7-9, the J call TRBJ1-2; no clear D. This CDR3 is 14 amino acids long. CDR1 is SEHNR, CDR2 FQNEAQ, per germline (reference sequence). The CDR3 here is CASSQGGWGYGYTF. CDR3 coding DNA: TGCGCCAGCAGCCAAGGTGGCTGGGGATATGGCTACACCTTC.

V is TRBV7-9 and J is TRBJ2-2, with D possibly called TRBD1 or TRBD2 (5 bases each). CDR1 and CDR2 from the germline V gene are SEHNR and FQNEAQ (reference sequence). Trimming took off 11 bases at V and 0 bases at J, with 16 bases between the two ends. The CDR3 totals 15 residues. CDR3 residues: CAEPSGPPNTGELFF. As DNA, the CDR3 is TGTGCCGAGCCCTCGGGACCTCCGAACACCGGGGAGCTGTTTTTT.

This clonotype was detected only once. The chain links TRBV25-1 to TRBJ1-5; D perhaps matches TRBD1 (6 bases). V was trimmed by 6 bases and J by 9 bases, leaving 18 bases between them. The CDR3 extends over 14 amino acids. Germline loops: CDR1 MGHDK, CDR2 SYGVNS. CDR3 DNA sequence: TGTGCCAGCAGCCTAACAGGGAAGAGTCTGCCCCAGCATTTT. Protein sequence: CASSLTGKSLPQHF. Full variable domain (rest looked up from reference TRBV25-1 and TRBJ1-5): EADIYQTPRYLVIGTGKKITLECSQTMGHDKMYWYQQDPGMELHLIHYSYGVNSTEKGDLSSESTVSRIRTEHFPLTLESARPSHTSQYLCASSLTGKSLPQHFGDGTRLSIL.

This clonotype was seen only a few times. The rearrangement uses TRBV20-1 and TRBJ1-5; TRBD1 matches 9 bases. Germline V gene lookup returns CDR1 DFQATT and CDR2 SNEGSKA (reference sequence). The CDR3 is 14 residues long. After removal of 2 bases from V and 6 bases from J, the junction contained 5 bases not matched to a gene. In DNA, the CDR3 is TGCAGTGCTAGACCCGGGACAGGGATTCAGCCCCAGCATTTT. Protein: CSARPGTGIQPQHF.

The rearrangement joins TRBV10-1 to TRBJ2-5, with D perhaps given as TRBD1 or TRBD2 (5 bases each). Trimming shortened V by 6 bases and J by 6 bases, and 26 bases separated the two germline ends. From germline, CDR1 is WNHNN and CDR2 SYGVQD (reference sequence). This CDR3 comprises 17 residues. The CDR3 DNA follows: TGCGCCAGCAGCCCCGGAAAGCCCGGGACGAGGGTAAAGACCCAGTACTTC. It specifies CASSPGKPGTRVKTQYF.

The rearrangement uses TRBV7-9 and TRBJ1-6, with 10 bases identical to TRBD1. Trimming at V came to 7 bases and at J to 10 bases, leaving 10 bases not matched to a gene. The CDR3 runs to 15 residues. Germline CDR1 reads SEHNR; CDR2 reads FQNEAQ (reference sequence). CDR3 sequence (DNA): TGTGCCAGCAACCCCTCGGGGACAGGGGTCTCACCCCTCCACTTT. Its protein is CASNPSGTGVSPLHF.

This clonotype was observed many times. This rearrangement joins TRBV2 to TRBJ2-7; D is ambiguous. Germline-derived CDR1 and CDR2 are SNHLY and FYNNEI. V was cut by 6 bases and J by 3 bases, with 18 bases left in between. CDR3 length: 15 amino acids. DNA of the CDR3: TGTGCCAGCAGCCCCAGGTGGCAGGCCGACTACGAGCAGTACTTC. Translated: CASSPRWQADYEQYF.

This clonotype has ten or more counts. The CDR3 here is CAISVQGAIEETQYF. The CDR3 DNA follows: TGTGCCATCAGTGTTCAGGGGGCGATTGAAGAGACCCAGTACTTC. The V call is TRBV10-3, the J call TRBJ2-5, with TRBD1 matching over 8 bases. The germline CDR1 and CDR2 sequences are ENHRY and SYGVKD. V was clipped by 4 bases and J by 3 bases; unmatched bases: 7. The CDR3 length is 15 residues.

This clonotype has a handful of counts. The junction departs from the called germline gene at one end, perhaps through a read error. The chain recombines TRBV2 with TRBJ1-5; TRBD1 matches 8 bases. Germline V gives CDR1 SNHLY, CDR2 FYNNEI. The CDR3 has 17 amino acids. The CDR3 DNA follows: TGCGCCAGCAGCCAAGGATGGACAGGGAAAAGCAATCAGCCCCAGCATTTT. It yields the protein CASSQGWTGKSNQPQHF.

This chain joins TRBV25-1 and TRBJ2-2; possibly TRBD1 for D (6 bases). Germline loops: CDR1 MGHDK, CDR2 SYGVNS. The CDR3 totals 15 residues. Trimming cost V 8 bases and J 6 bases, with 19 bases left between them. In DNA form, the CDR3 reads TGTGCCAGCTCACCGGAGGACAGACGCCCCGGGGAGCTGTTTTTT. It codes for CASSPEDRRPGELFF.

Regarding this clonotype: The conserved phenylalanine or tryptophan is not found at the CDR3 terminus, so this likely reflects a read error. The CDR3 loop is CSVELADGHGYTS. CDR3 sequence (DNA): TGCAGCGTTGAACTGGCTGACGGCCATGGCTACACCTCC. This chain connects TRBV29-1 to TRBJ1-2; D not resolved. The germline CDR1 and CDR2 sequences are SQVTM and ANQGSEA. The CDR3 loop spans 13 amino acids. V shed 2 bases and J shed 6 bases, with 13 bases lying between them.

This chain connects TRBV7-2 to TRBJ1-4, with a tentative D call TRBD1 (5 bases). The CDR3 has 15 residues. V lost 1 base to trimming and J lost 4 bases, with 10 bases between them. Germline loops: CDR1 SGHTA, CDR2 FQGNSA. The CDR3 DNA follows: TGTGCCAGCAGCTTAGACACAGGACGTAATGAAAAACTGTTTTTT. Its translation is CASSLDTGRNEKLFF.